The rows below give T cell receptor beta chains drawn from one sample of a study of T cells in Graves' hyperthyroidism and ophthalmopathy. One entry per CDR3 protein results from TCRdb running MiXCR on the multiplex PCR reads. This table holds roughly 380,000 distinct CDR3 sequences, roughly 12% found once. The sequencing input was blood. These TCRs come from a man younger than 40 with Graves' hyperthyroidism that later progressed to Graves' ophthalmopathy. Each CDR3 is given with its conserved first and last residue. D genes are given only for firm matches. Only some rows state a clone size, as once, few, many or a class for expanded clones.

V	length	D	J	size	DNA	CDR3
TRBV28	16	.	TRBJ2-3	many	TGTGCCAGCAGTTTAAGTCACTCGGCGGGGTCAGATACGCAGTATTTT	CASSLSHSAGSDTQYF
TRBV11-3	16	TRBD2	TRBJ2-7	many	TGTGCCAGCAGCTTAGCCCTAGGACTAGCGTCCTACGAGCAGTACTTC	CASSLALGLASYEQYF
TRBV7-2	17	TRBD1	TRBJ1-2	few	TGTGCCAGCAGCTTAGGGGGCTTAGGCAGGGGGAGTGGTGGCTACACCTTC	CASSLGGLGRGSGGYTF
TRBV28	17	TRBD1	TRBJ2-3	.	TGTGCCAGCAGTTTCACCCACCCCTTAGGGGGCAAAAATACGCAGTATTTT	CASSFTHPLGGKNTQYF
TRBV28	12	TRBD1	TRBJ2-7	many	TGTGCCAGCAGTTTTCAGGGGGCCGAGCAGTACTTC	CASSFQGAEQYF
TRBV24-1	13	.	TRBJ2-7	many	TGTGCCACCAGTGACGGACATAATTACGAGCAGTACTTC	CATSDGHNYEQYF
TRBV20-1	12	.	TRBJ1-3	many	TGCAGTGCTTCAGGTGGAGACAACACCATATATTTT	CSASGGDNTIYF
TRBV14	13	.	TRBJ1-1	many	TGTGCCAGCAGCCAAGTTATGCGGTCACAAGCTTTCTTT	CASSQVMRSQAFF
TRBV3-1	14	.	TRBJ2-4	.	TGTGCCAGCAGTCCCTCTCTTTCCAAAAACATTCAGTACTTC	CASSPSLSKNIQYF
TRBV30	11	.	TRBJ1-2	many	TGTGCCTGGGCCAGGGATTATGGCTACACCTTC	CAWARDYGYTF
TRBV15	13	.	TRBJ1-5	many	TGTGCCACCGCAATAGATAGCAATCAGCCCCAGCATTTT	CATAIDSNQPQHF
TRBV6-9	13	.	TRBJ2-7	few	TGTGCCAGCACTTCCGGGGCTTCCTACGAGCAGTACTTC	CASTSGASYEQYF
TRBV20-1	16	.	TRBJ2-2	many	TGCAGTGTAACAAAATTGGGCTACGAGGGAACCGGGGAGCTGTTTTTT	CSVTKLGYEGTGELFF
TRBV9	14	.	TRBJ1-3	.	TGTGCCAGCGGCGTAGATGGGGGTGGAAACACCATATATTTT	CASGVDGGGNTIYF
TRBV7-9	13	.	TRBJ2-3	many	TGTGCCAGCAGCTTGCAGGTCACAGATACGCAGTATTTT	CASSLQVTDTQYF
TRBV6-1	14	.	TRBJ1-1	many	TGTGCCAGCAGTCAATCAACCTGGGTCCCTGAAGCTTTCTTT	CASSQSTWVPEAFF
TRBV7-8	14	.	TRBJ2-5	.	TGTGCCAGCAGCTTAGCGGGGGAAGGGGGGACCCAGTACTTC	CASSLAGEGGTQYF
TRBV5-5	17	TRBD1	TRBJ1-2	many	TGTGCCAGCAGCTTATTCCAAGGGACAGGCAGGATGGGTGGCTACACCTTC	CASSLFQGTGRMGGYTF